The 3 T cell receptor beta chains below come from one sample, sequenced in a study of blood T cell repertoires in COVID-19. The protocol was immunoSEQ multiplex PCR, while the TCRdb copy is restricted to in-frame clones and leaves out a portion. The data show approximately 400,000 clones, roughly 80% seen once. Sequenced: PBMCs or T cells enriched from blood (not recorded which). The receptors derive from a woman aged 50 to 60 who had recovered from COVID-19.

Here the CDR3 reads CASSGQGSVNEKLFF. Here the CDR3 DNA reads TGTGCCAGCAGCGGACAGGGAAGTGTTAATGAAAAACTGTTTTTT. The chain links TRBV7-9 to TRBJ1-4; 8 nucleotides align to TRBD1. Trimming at V came to 5 bases and at J to 4 bases, leaving 6 bases not matched to a gene. This CDR3 is 15 amino acids long. Looked up from germline, CDR1 is SEHNR and CDR2 is FQNEAQ (reference sequence). The entire variable domain, with the rest obtained from reference TRBV7-9 and TRBJ1-4, is as follows: DTGVSQNPRHKITKRGQNVTFRCDPISEHNRLYWYRQTLGQGPEFLTYFQNEAQLEKSRLLSDRFSAERPKGSFSTLEIQRTEQGDSAMYLCASSGQGSVNEKLFFGSGTQLSVL.

The rearrangement uses TRBV6-5 and TRBJ1-2, with 10 bases lining up with TRBD1. This CDR3 comprises 13 residues. Looked up from germline, CDR1 is MNHEY and CDR2 is SVGAGI. V dropped 6 bases and J dropped 6; count of bases not matched to a gene: 4. CDR3 in DNA: TGTGCCAGCAGCTGGGGACAGGGGAATGGCTACACCTTC. Amino acids: CASSWGQGNGYTF.

This clone was observed once. J is TRBJ1-4 and V is TRBV5-4; the D gene is possibly TRBD1 (5 bases). CDR1 SGHNT and CDR2 YYREEE come from the germline V gene (reference sequence). Trimming shortened V by 1 base and J by 6 bases, and 7 bases separated the two germline ends. The CDR3 consists of 13 residues. In DNA, the CDR3 is TGTGCCAGCAGCTTGACAGGAGATGAAAAACTGTTTTTT. Translation gives CASSLTGDEKLFF.